Each of the 14 T cell receptor beta chains below was sequenced from the same sample in a study of shared clonotypes between healthy human individuals. TCRdb keeps only in-frame clones here, not all; method: immunoSEQ multiplex PCR. The repertoire holds a few million clones, with more than 90% as singletons. Sequencing input: naive CD4+ T cells sorted from blood. Sample subset: CD45RA+ positively selected. The receptor source for this set is a man between 18 and 29 years old in good health.

This chain joins TRBV27 and TRBJ1-5; D not certain. Germline CDR1 is MNHEY and CDR2 is SMNVEV (reference sequence). CDR3 length equals 15 residues. Trimming cost V 5 bases and J 4 bases, with 15 bases left between them. The CDR3 DNA reads as TGTGCCAGCAGTGTGGAGTGGGGTGGGAATCAGCCCCAGCATTTT. It translates to CASSVEWGGNQPQHF.

The chain couples TRBV5-5 to TRBJ1-1; D is unresolved. CDR3 length: 14 amino acids. Between the trimmed V and J ends, which lost 4 bases and 3 bases, there was a span of 13 bases. Germline CDR1 SGHKS, CDR2 YYEKEE (reference sequence). The CDR3 sequence is CASSGGRGDTEAFF. The CDR3 bases are TGTGCCAGCAGCGGAGGACGCGGGGACACTGAAGCTTTCTTT. Full variable domain (outside the CDR3, taken from reference TRBV5-5 and TRBJ1-1): DAGVTQSPTHLIKTRGQQVTLRCSPISGHKSVSWYQQVLGQGPQFIFQYYEKEERGRGNFPDRFSARQFPNYSSELNVNALLLGDSALYLCASSGGRGDTEAFFGQGTRLTVV.

This chain links TRBV7-9 with TRBJ2-5; 14 nucleotides align to TRBD2. The DNA end is more similar to TRBJ2-7, so the J call may be wrong. Germline lookup yields CDR1 SEHNR and CDR2 FQNEAQ (reference sequence). The CDR3 has 15 amino acids. DNA of the CDR3: TGTGCCAGCAGCAAAGGGGGACTAGCGGGAGTCGAGCAGTACTTC. It codes for CASSKGGLAGVEQYF.

The chain links TRBV5-1 to TRBJ2-5; D is perhaps TRBD1 or TRBD2 (5 bases each). The germline V gene encodes CDR1 SGHRS and CDR2 YFSETQ. This CDR3 region has 16 residues. V was clipped by 1 base and J by 1 base, with 14 bases between them. CDR3 in DNA: TGCGCCAGCAGCTTGCCCGCCGGGACCACCCAAGAGACCCAGTACTTC. As protein: CASSLPAGTTQETQYF.

The CDR3 coding sequence is TGTGCCAGCAGCTTAGTAGACGAGTTGGGGGAGCTGTTTTTT. Translated, it gives CASSLVDELGELFF. The gene calls are TRBV11-2 and TRBJ2-2; D not certain. The CDR3 consists of 14 residues. The germline V gene has CDR1 SGHAT and CDR2 FQNNGV. V was shortened by 1 base and J by 8 bases, with 11 bases between the two germline ends.

The chain carries TRBV28 and TRBJ1-4, with 11 bases identical to TRBD1. Trimming cost V 5 bases and J 4 bases; bases outside gene matches: 6. Germline V gene data show CDR1 as MDHEN and CDR2 as SYDVKM. CDR3 size: 16 residues. In nucleotides, the CDR3 is TGTGCCAGCAGTAGGACAGGGGGCAATAATAATGAAAAACTGTTTTTT. Translating gives CASSRTGGNNNEKLFF.

The chain carries TRBV21-1 and TRBJ2-7; no check of the table's D call, TRBD2, against the DNA was made. TRBV21-1 has pseudogene status. The CDR3 runs to 12 residues. The CDR3 here is CASSAGPYEQYF. For the CDR3, the DNA is TGTGCCAGCAGCGCCGGTCCCTACGAGCAGTACTTC.

The chain recombines TRBV4-1 with TRBJ2-3, with 12 bases matching TRBD2. The CDR3 spans 17 residues. CDR1 is MGHRA, CDR2 YSYEKL, per germline. V trimming: 4 bases; J trimming: 2 bases; junction bases outside the gene matches: 7. Here the CDR3 DNA reads TGCGCCAGCAGCCCCGGACTAGCGGGACTGCTCACAGATACGCAGTATTTT. Translated: CASSPGLAGLLTDTQYF.

The rearrangement uses TRBV4-3 and TRBJ1-6; D unresolved. Germline V gives CDR1 LGHNA, CDR2 YSLEER. V gave up 0 bases and J gave up 9 bases, with 12 bases separating them. This CDR3 has 15 residues. The CDR3 DNA follows: TGCGCCAGCAGCCAAGATCACGGTTTATCTTCACCCCTCCACTTT. Its protein product is CASSQDHGLSSPLHF.

A remark on this clone: One end of the junction varies from germline; a read error may be responsible. V usage is TRBV6-1 and J usage is TRBJ2-1; 9 bases match TRBD1. CDR1 MNHNS and CDR2 SASEGT come from the germline V gene. The CDR3 consists of 16 residues. The CDR3 sequence is CASSEETGTGSSGWFF. The CDR3 DNA reads as TGTGCCAGCAGCGAAGAAACCGGGACAGGGTCCTCGGGATGGTTCTTC.

The chain is built from TRBV30 and TRBJ1-6; TRBD1 is a possible D gene (5 bases). Germline CDR1 reads GTSNPN; CDR2 reads SVGIG (reference sequence). V gave up 3 bases and J gave up 5 bases, with 11 bases separating them. This CDR3 contains 14 residues. The CDR3 sequence is CAWRQVWDNSPLHF. The CDR3 DNA is TGTGCCTGGAGACAGGTATGGGATAATTCACCCCTCCACTTT.

The chain has TRBV11-2 and TRBJ1-1; 7 bases match TRBD1. The CDR3 sequence is 15 residues long. Germline lookup yields CDR1 SGHAT and CDR2 FQNNGV. V was pared by 0 bases and J by 4 bases, with 5 bases of the junction left unmatched. Here the CDR3 DNA reads TGTGCCAGCAGCTTAGACGACAGGGTTGGCACTGAAGCTTTCTTT. This codes for CASSLDDRVGTEAFF.

The genes are TRBV10-2 and TRBJ2-6, with no clear D. From germline, CDR1 is WSHSY and CDR2 SAAADI. The CDR3 is 15 amino acids. V dropped 8 bases and J dropped 0 bases, with 11 bases sitting between them. Here the CDR3 reads CASGHGLSGANVLTF. The CDR3, as DNA: TGCGCCAGCGGGCACGGCCTCTCTGGGGCCAACGTCCTGACTTTC.

The chain employs TRBV7-9 and TRBJ2-1, with unresolved D. CDR1 and CDR2 from the germline V gene are SEHNR and FQNEAQ (reference sequence). The ends were cut back, 1 base at V and 8 bases at J, with 12 bases in the middle. The CDR3 is made up of 14 amino acids. Here the CDR3 reads CASSLDGTNYEQFF. The CDR3 region has the DNA TGTGCCAGCAGCTTAGATGGCACGAACTATGAGCAGTTCTTC.